This is a list of T cell receptor beta chains from one sample in a study of identifying expanded T cells in peripheral blood. Assay used: immunoSEQ multiplex PCR; TCRdb lists only in-frame clones, some missing. The sample contains some 77,000 clones, 88% of which appear only once. The sequencing sample was made of blood. The receptors derive from a person aged 18 to 75 in good health. Both conserved end residues are part of each CDR3. The order of the fields is D gene, clone size, V gene, J gene, CDR3 DNA, CDR3 protein. The D gene is left open where the match is weak. Size is stated for part of the rows, as once, few or many counts, or as a class when the clone is expanded.

>.|.|TRBV7-2|TRBJ2-3
TGTGCCAGCAGCTCCCCCGCGAGTCCTAGAGATACGCAGTATTTT
CASSSPASPRDTQYF
>TRBD1|few|TRBV30|TRBJ2-7
TGTGCCTGGAGGTCTCCACAGGGGGGCGAGCAGTACTTC
CAWRSPQGGEQYF
>TRBD1|.|TRBV7-2|TRBJ1-2
TGTGCCAGCAGCTTAGATCGTGGGGGACAGACCTATGGCTACACCTTC
CASSLDRGGQTYGYTF
>.|.|TRBV30|TRBJ2-7
TGTGCCTGGAGTGTTAGTGAGGGGGAGCAGTACTTC
CAWSVSEGEQYF
>TRBD1|.|TRBV30|TRBJ1-5
TGTGCCTGGAGTCCGGGGACAGGATTCTTTAGTCAGCCCCAGCATTTT
CAWSPGTGFFSQPQHF
>TRBD2|.|TRBV2|TRBJ2-3
TGTGCCAGCAGCCCCACGTGGGCTAGCGGGGGGACTAGCACAGATACGCAGTATTTT
CASSPTWASGGTSTDTQYF
>TRBD2|.|TRBV5-1|TRBJ2-1
TGCGCCAGCAGCTTAGCGGGGGGCCCGACGAATGAGCAGTTCTTC
CASSLAGGPTNEQFF
>.|.|TRBV10-1|TRBJ2-1
TGCGCCAGCAGTGAGTGGGGGTTATCCTACAATGAGCAGTTCTTC
CASSEWGLSYNEQFF
>TRBD2|.|TRBV6-6|TRBJ2-5
TGTGCCAGCAGACACGGGACTATGACCTACTTC
CASRHGTMTYF
>.|.|TRBV29-1|TRBJ1-2
TGCAGCGTTGTGAAACCGACCTATGGCTACACCTTC
CSVVKPTYGYTF
>.|once|TRBV7-9|TRBJ2-3
TGTGCCAGCAGCCCTTCCTGGACAGATACGCAGTATTTT
CASSPSWTDTQYF
>.|.|TRBV19|TRBJ1-4
TGTGCCAGTAGTATAGGGGCAGGTGTTGAAAAACTGTTTTTT
CASSIGAGVEKLFF
>TRBD1|.|TRBV7-2|TRBJ1-5
TGTGCCAGCAGCTTACAGACAGGGGTTAACGCTCAGCCCCAGCATTTT
CASSLQTGVNAQPQHF
>TRBD1|.|TRBV9|TRBJ2-5
TGTGCCAGCAGCCCGGGACAGGGCGAGACCCAGTACTTC
CASSPGQGETQYF
>.|.|TRBV7-6|TRBJ2-1
TGTGCCAGCAGCTTAGGCCCTGTTCCGGGGCTGGAGCAGTTCTTC
CASSLGPVPGLEQFF
>.|.|TRBV6-5|TRBJ1-1
TGTGCCAGCAGTTCAACCGATTACACTGAAGCTTTCTTT
CASSSTDYTEAFF
>.|once|TRBV5-6|TRBJ1-2
TGTGCCAGCAGCCCCGGGTGGAACTATGGCTACACCTTC
CASSPGWNYGYTF
>.|.|TRBV4-3|TRBJ2-1
TGCGCCAGCAGCCAAGGGGTCGGCTACAATGAGCAGTTCTTC
CASSQGVGYNEQFF
>.|.|TRBV6-7|TRBJ1-1
TGTGCCAGCAGTTACTCGGCGCATTTGGCCGCGATTGGGGAGGAGGCCCTGAACACTGAAGCTTTCTTT
CASSYSAHLAAIGEEALNTEAFF
>.|.|TRBV5-6|TRBJ2-5
TGTGCCAGCACCCCGGGGGAGGCCTGGGAGACCCAGTACTTC
CASTPGEAWETQYF
>.|.|TRBV6-5|TRBJ2-2
TGTGCCAGCCAAGGGTCGAACACCGGGGAGCTGTTTTTT
CASQGSNTGELFF
>TRBD1|.|TRBV2|TRBJ1-5
TGTGCCAGCAGTATAGACCGGGACAGATCCAATCAGCCCCAGCATTTT
CASSIDRDRSNQPQHF
>TRBD2|.|TRBV5-6|TRBJ2-1
TGTGCCAGCAGCCCTAGCGGGGGGCCCGGTAATGAGCAGTTCTTC
CASSPSGGPGNEQFF
>TRBD1|.|TRBV9|TRBJ1-1
TGTGCCAGCAGCGTAGGACAGGGGGAAACTGAAGCTTTCTTT
CASSVGQGETEAFF
>.|medium-sized|TRBV27|TRBJ1-2
TGTGCCAGCAGTTTATCTTATTCAACATCGAACTATGGCTACACCTTC
CASSLSYSTSNYGYTF
>.|.|TRBV19|TRBJ2-1
TGTGCCAGTAGTATAGAAGGGACGCCTTACAATGAGCAGTTCTTC
CASSIEGTPYNEQFF